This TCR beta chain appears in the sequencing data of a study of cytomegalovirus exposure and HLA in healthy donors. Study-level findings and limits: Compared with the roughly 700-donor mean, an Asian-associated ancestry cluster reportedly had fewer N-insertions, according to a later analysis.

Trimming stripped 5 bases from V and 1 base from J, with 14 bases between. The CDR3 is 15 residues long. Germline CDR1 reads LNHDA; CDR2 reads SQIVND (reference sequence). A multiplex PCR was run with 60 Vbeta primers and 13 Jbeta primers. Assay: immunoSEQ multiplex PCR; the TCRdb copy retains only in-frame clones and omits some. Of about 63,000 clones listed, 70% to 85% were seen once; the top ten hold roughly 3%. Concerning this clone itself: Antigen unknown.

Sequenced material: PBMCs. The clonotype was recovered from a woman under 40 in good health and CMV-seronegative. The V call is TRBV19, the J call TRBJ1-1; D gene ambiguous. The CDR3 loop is CASSYGGRGNTEAFF. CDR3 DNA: TGTGCCAGTAGTTACGGTGGACGGGGGAACACTGAAGCTTTCTTT.